These 31 T cell receptor beta chains came from one sample sequenced in a study of blood T cell repertoires in COVID-19. Clones were sequenced by immunoSEQ multiplex PCR, and TCRdb holds only the in-frame ones, with some missing. The sample records tens of thousands of clones, roughly 83% being singletons. Source material: peripheral blood. These receptors all stem from a man older than 75 with acute or convalescent COVID-19.

J is TRBJ2-1 and V is TRBV28; TRBD1 might be the D (5 bases). CDR1 MDHEN and CDR2 SYDVKM come from the germline V gene. The CDR3 covers 14 residues. V shed 8 bases and J shed 2 bases, with 13 bases lying between them. The CDR3 region is CASSQGGAYNEQFF. For the CDR3, the DNA is TGTGCCAGCTCTCAGGGTGGGGCCTACAATGAGCAGTTCTTC.

This clone was observed a single time. This chain connects TRBV6-2 or TRBV6-3 to TRBJ1-2; D perhaps matches TRBD1 (5 bases). Trimming stripped 2 bases from V and 14 bases from J, with 15 bases between. The length of the CDR3 is 12 residues. Germline V gene sequence: CDR1 MNHEY, CDR2 SVGEGT. The CDR3 here is CASSYLRGGETF. CDR3 sequence (DNA): TGTGCCAGCAGTTACCTACGGGGCGGGGAAACCTTC.

J is TRBJ2-7 and V is TRBV18, with unresolved D. V was pared by 3 bases and J by 0 bases, with 9 bases between. CDR3 size: 14 residues. Germline V gene sequence: CDR1 KGHSH, CDR2 LQKENI. The chain's CDR3 is CASSPSGDSYEQYF. DNA for the CDR3: TGTGCCAGCTCACCGTCGGGTGACTCCTACGAGCAGTACTTC.

This chain links TRBV6-5 with TRBJ2-5; TRBD1 agrees at 12 bases. Germline V gene sequence: CDR1 MNHEY, CDR2 SVGAGI. Unmatched junction bases numbered 2, after V lost 2 bases and J lost 1 base. This CDR3 has 16 residues. This CDR3 reads CASSYLGQGAQETQYF. CDR3 DNA sequence: TGTGCCAGCAGTTACCTGGGACAGGGGGCCCAAGAGACCCAGTACTTC.

This sequence joins TRBV7-3 and TRBJ2-3, with 8 positions matching TRBD1. This CDR3 region has 13 residues. Trimming removed 5 bases from V and 5 bases from J; junction bases left unmatched: 3. Germline V gene sequence: CDR1 SGHTA, CDR2 FQGTGA. The CDR3 DNA reads TGTGCCAGCAGCCTCGGACAGGGAGATACGCAGTATTTT. Translated, it gives CASSLGQGDTQYF.

The chain carries TRBV6-5 and TRBJ2-2; tentative D call: TRBD2 (6 bases). The CDR3 covers 14 residues. The V and J ends lost 6 bases and 5 bases respectively, with 13 bases between them. Germline lookup yields CDR1 MNHEY and CDR2 SVGAGI. The CDR3 protein is CASRSGLTTGELFF. The DNA of the CDR3 is TGTGCCAGCAGATCGGGACTTACGACCGGGGAGCTGTTTTTT.

V gene TRBV28 combines with J gene TRBJ1-6; the D gene is possibly TRBD1 (6 bases). The V gene's germline CDR1 is MDHEN and CDR2 SYDVKM. V was pared by 5 bases and J by 5 bases, with 13 bases between. This CDR3 has 15 residues. The CDR3 spells CASSNHRVNNSPLHF. CDR3 bases: TGTGCCAGCAGTAATCACAGGGTAAATAATTCACCCCTCCACTTT.

By share, this clone counts as medium-sized. The chain employs TRBV25-1 and TRBJ1-1; D is unclear. CDR3 length: 12 amino acids. V was clipped by 7 bases and J by 0 bases, with 6 bases between them. CDR1 and CDR2 from the germline V gene are MGHDK and SYGVNS. CDR3 nucleotides: TGTGCCAGCATGGGAGTGAACACTGAAGCTTTCTTT. Translated: CASMGVNTEAFF.

J is TRBJ2-2 and V is TRBV9, with TRBD1 matching over 10 bases. The CDR3 has 16 amino acids. Germline V gives CDR1 SGDLS, CDR2 YYNGEE. The ends lost 3 bases at V and 4 bases at J; junction bases unmatched: 6. CDR3 region: CASSAPGQGFTGELFF. CDR3 nucleotide sequence: TGTGCCAGCAGCGCCCCGGGACAGGGGTTCACCGGGGAGCTGTTTTTT.

The rearrangement joins TRBV4-1 to TRBJ1-5, with 8 bases matching TRBD1. The CDR3 loop spans 16 amino acids. Germline-derived CDR1 and CDR2 are MGHRA and YSYEKL. V was clipped by 1 base and J by 5 bases; unmatched bases: 7. The CDR3 nucleotides are TGCGCCAGCAGCCAAGGCCAAAACAGGGGGGATCAGCCCCAGCATTTT. Its translation: CASSQGQNRGDQPQHF.

The chain employs TRBV6-2 or TRBV6-3 and TRBJ1-4, with D hard to call. The germline V and J ends were trimmed by 2 bases and 6 bases, with 7 bases remaining between them. Germline CDR1 MNHEY, CDR2 SVGEGT. The CDR3 sequence is 13 residues long. CDR3 coding DNA: TGTGCCAGCAGTTACCGCCGGGATGAAAAACTGTTTTTT. This translates into CASSYRRDEKLFF.

The chain carries TRBV28 and TRBJ1-2; D remains ambiguous. This CDR3 has 12 amino acids. Trimming removed 6 bases from V and 3 bases from J, with 8 bases in between. The germline gives CDR1 MDHEN, CDR2 SYDVKM. For the CDR3, the DNA is TGTGCCAGCAGCCTATCGGACTATGGCTACACCTTC. It specifies CASSLSDYGYTF.

V gene TRBV7-9 combines with J gene TRBJ2-7, with 8 bases identical to TRBD1. V shed 1 base and J 1 base; nucleotides not matched to a gene: 0. Germline V gene sequence: CDR1 SEHNR, CDR2 FQNEAQ (reference sequence). The CDR3 contains 14 residues. The chain's CDR3 is CASSLGTGSYEQYF. CDR3 coding DNA: TGTGCCAGCAGCTTAGGGACAGGGTCCTACGAGCAGTACTTC.

The chain joins TRBV7-6 to TRBJ2-5, with TRBD2 matching 11 bases. The ends lost 1 base at V and 2 bases at J; junction bases unmatched: 3. There are 16 residues in the CDR3. CDR1 is SGHVS and CDR2 is FNYEAQ in the germline V gene. CDR3 residues: CASSLGVAGGQETQYF. CDR3 coding DNA: TGTGCCAGCAGCTTAGGGGTAGCGGGGGGGCAAGAGACCCAGTACTTC.

The chain combines TRBV13 with TRBJ2-7; possible D gene TRBD1, 5 bases. Germline values: CDR1 PRHDT, CDR2 FYEKMQ (reference sequence). The CDR3 totals 12 residues. Trimming took off 5 bases at V and 3 bases at J, with 8 bases between the two ends. The CDR3 sequence: CASSPTGYEQYF. CDR3 sequence (DNA): TGTGCCAGCAGCCCTACAGGCTACGAGCAGTACTTC.

The V gene is TRBV15, the J gene TRBJ2-5, with 9 bases matching TRBD2. The length of the CDR3 is 15 residues. From germline, CDR1 is LNHNV and CDR2 YYDKDF (reference sequence). The V gene end was trimmed by 3 bases and the J gene end by 3 bases; junction bases not matched to a gene: 5. This chain's CDR3 is CATSRAGGQEETQYF. The CDR3, as DNA: TGTGCCACCAGCAGGGCGGGAGGGCAGGAAGAGACCCAGTACTTC.

The genes are TRBV28 and TRBJ2-7; D perhaps matches TRBD2 (5 bases). This CDR3 region has 12 residues. Germline V gives CDR1 MDHEN, CDR2 SYDVKM. Trimming removed 3 bases at V and 5 bases at J, with 8 bases between. CDR3 sequence: CASSLRAHEQYF. In nucleotides, the CDR3 is TGTGCCAGCAGTTTGAGGGCCCACGAGCAGTACTTC.

The chain carries TRBV18 and TRBJ2-2, with a possible D match to TRBD2 (6 bases). Germline values: CDR1 KGHSH, CDR2 LQKENI. The ends were cut back, 0 bases at V and 1 base at J, with 6 bases in the middle. This CDR3 contains 15 residues. The CDR3 coding sequence is TGTGCCAGCTCACCACCGGGAGGGAACACCGGGGAGCTGTTTTTT. Translation: CASSPPGGNTGELFF.

Remarks on this clone: This sample includes further DNA sequences coding for the same CDR3. The V gene is TRBV11-3, the J gene TRBJ2-7; tentative D call: TRBD1 (6 bases). Trimming left V 3 bases short and J 0 bases short, with 9 bases between. Germline-derived CDR1 and CDR2 are SGHNT and YENEEA. The CDR3 has 14 residues. The CDR3 bases are TGTGCCAGCAGCTTTAACAGGGACTCCTACGAGCAGTACTTC. The encoded protein is CASSFNRDSYEQYF.

The chain has TRBV4-1 and TRBJ2-3; 9 bases fit TRBD1. CDR1 MGHRA and CDR2 YSYEKL come from the germline V gene. This CDR3 contains 15 residues. Unmatched junction bases numbered 7, after V lost 4 bases and J lost 5 bases. Here the CDR3 reads CASSRRDRAEDTQYF. The CDR3 coding sequence is TGCGCCAGCAGCCGACGGGACAGGGCAGAAGATACGCAGTATTTT.

The V and J genes are TRBV2 and TRBJ2-5, with D possibly being TRBD2 (5 bases). The CDR3 has 14 residues. V dropped 5 bases and J dropped 2 bases, with 12 bases sitting between them. CDR1 and CDR2 (germline): SNHLY, FYNNEI. The CDR3 is CASSPWTSQETQYF. DNA of the CDR3: TGTGCCAGCAGTCCTTGGACTTCGCAAGAGACCCAGTACTTC.

The gene calls are TRBV24-1 and TRBJ1-2, with TRBD1 matching 7 bases. After removal of 4 bases from V and 7 bases from J, the junction contained 11 bases not matched to a gene. The V gene's germline CDR1 is KGHDR and CDR2 SFDVKD. The CDR3 sequence is 15 residues long. The chain's CDR3 is CATSEQNSGGGGYTF. The CDR3 DNA reads TGTGCCACCAGTGAACAGAATTCAGGGGGAGGTGGCTACACCTTC.

The V and J genes are TRBV3-1 (or the pseudogene TRBV3-2) and TRBJ2-6; perhaps TRBD1 as D (6 bases). Germline CDR1 is LGHDT and CDR2 is YNNKEL (reference sequence). V was shortened by 2 bases and J by 1 base, with 9 bases between the two germline ends. There are 16 residues in the CDR3. The CDR3 loop is CASSQLQGSGANVLTF. CDR3 DNA sequence: TGTGCCAGCAGCCAACTACAGGGATCTGGGGCCAACGTCCTGACTTTC.

This sequence joins TRBV6-5 and TRBJ1-5, with D perhaps matching TRBD1 (6 bases). Germline V gene lookup returns CDR1 MNHEY and CDR2 SVGAGI. This CDR3 region has 13 residues. Trimming left V 7 bases short and J 6 bases short, with 13 bases between. The CDR3, as DNA: TGTGCCAGCACTGGGGGCGGGGGTCAGCCCCAGCATTTT. Its translation is CASTGGGGQPQHF.

This clone occurred a few times. This chain links TRBV5-1 with TRBJ2-7; TRBD2 agrees at 7 bases. Germline V lookup: CDR1 SGHRS, CDR2 YFSETQ. The CDR3 has 14 amino acids. V shed 5 bases and J 0 bases; nucleotides not matched to a gene: 5. The CDR3 spells CASRLRGDSYEQYF. CDR3 coding DNA: TGCGCCAGCAGGCTACGGGGGGACTCCTACGAGCAGTACTTC. Full variable domain (rest looked up from reference TRBV5-1 and TRBJ2-7): KAGVTQTPRYLIKTRGQQVTLSCSPISGHRSVSWYQQTPGQGLQFLFEYFSETQRNKGNFPGRFSGRQFSNSRSEMNVSTLELGDSALYLCASRLRGDSYEQYFGPGTRLTVT.

The V call is TRBV5-4, the J call TRBJ2-7; TRBD1 might be the D (6 bases). The CDR3 contains 18 residues. The germline gives CDR1 SGHNT, CDR2 YYREEE (reference sequence). Deletions cut 4 bases from V and 3 bases from J, with 26 bases between. This CDR3 is CASSPGQSLPLVVYEQYF. The CDR3 DNA sequence: TGTGCCAGCAGCCCCGGACAGAGCCTCCCGTTGGTAGTCTACGAGCAGTACTTC.

This chain joins TRBV6-2 or TRBV6-3 and TRBJ1-2; no clear D. The CDR3 totals 13 residues. V was shortened by 1 base and J by 7 bases, with 10 bases between the two germline ends. The germline CDR1 and CDR2 sequences are MNHEY and SVGEGT. The CDR3, as DNA: TGTGCCAGCAGTTACTTTAACCTGGCTGGCTACACCTTC. It translates to CASSYFNLAGYTF.

This clone was counted between two and nine times. The chain recombines TRBV9 with TRBJ2-3, with 7 bases lining up with TRBD2. Losses at the gene ends were 1 base for V and 0 bases for J; bases not matched to a gene: 5. The germline gives CDR1 SGDLS, CDR2 YYNGEE. CDR3 length: 16 amino acids. CDR3 in amino acids: CASSVSAGISTDTQYF. In DNA form, the CDR3 reads TGTGCCAGCAGCGTATCAGCGGGGATTAGCACAGATACGCAGTATTTT. Based on the CDR3 plus reference TRBV9 and TRBJ2-3, the full variable domain is DSGVTQTPKHLITATGQRVTLRCSPRSGDLSVYWYQQSLDQGLQFLIQYYNGEERAKGNILERFSAQQFPDLHSELNLSSLELGDSALYFCASSVSAGISTDTQYFGPGTRLTVL.

This chain connects TRBV7-6 to TRBJ2-2; a weak D match, TRBD2 (5 bases). Germline assignment: CDR1 SGHVS and CDR2 FNYEAQ. Trimming removed 1 base from V and 4 bases from J, with 10 bases in between. CDR3 length equals 15 residues. CDR3 residues: CASSLVGGSTGELFF. In DNA, the CDR3 is TGTGCCAGCAGCTTAGTGGGCGGGTCCACCGGGGAGCTGTTTTTT.

The chain employs TRBV6-1 and TRBJ1-2, with TRBD1 matching 8 bases. Germline V gene sequence: CDR1 MNHNS, CDR2 SASEGT. Trimming cost V 2 bases and J 8 bases; bases outside gene matches: 10. This CDR3 region has 15 residues. The CDR3 sequence: CASSEQLTGGRGYTF. In nucleotides, the CDR3 is TGTGCCAGCAGTGAACAACTAACAGGGGGAAGAGGCTACACCTTC.

The rearrangement joins TRBV7-3 to TRBJ2-3, with a possible D match to TRBD2 (7 bases). Trimming left V 1 base short and J 5 bases short, with 13 bases between. CDR3 length: 15 residues. Germline V gene sequence: CDR1 SGHTA, CDR2 FQGTGA. CDR3 amino acids: CASSLKGGQGDTQYF. The CDR3 DNA reads as TGTGCCAGCAGCTTAAAGGGGGGGCAGGGAGATACGCAGTATTTT.